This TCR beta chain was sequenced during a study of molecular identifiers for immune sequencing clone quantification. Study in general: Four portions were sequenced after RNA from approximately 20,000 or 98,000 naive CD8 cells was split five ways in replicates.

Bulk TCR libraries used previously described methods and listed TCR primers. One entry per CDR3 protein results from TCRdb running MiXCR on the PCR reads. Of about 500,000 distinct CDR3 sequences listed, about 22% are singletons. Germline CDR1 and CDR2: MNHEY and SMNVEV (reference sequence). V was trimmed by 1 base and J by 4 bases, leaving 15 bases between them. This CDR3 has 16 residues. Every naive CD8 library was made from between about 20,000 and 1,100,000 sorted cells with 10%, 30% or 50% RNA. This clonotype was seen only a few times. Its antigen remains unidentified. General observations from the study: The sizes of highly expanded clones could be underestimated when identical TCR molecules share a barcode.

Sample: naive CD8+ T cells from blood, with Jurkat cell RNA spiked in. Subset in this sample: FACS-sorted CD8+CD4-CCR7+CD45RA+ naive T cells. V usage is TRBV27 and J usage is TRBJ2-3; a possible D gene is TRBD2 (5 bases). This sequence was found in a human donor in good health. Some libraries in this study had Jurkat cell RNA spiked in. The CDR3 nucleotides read TGTGCCAGCAGTTTATTAGCGAACCTGCCCGCAGATACGCAGTATTTT. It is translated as CASSLLANLPADTQYF.